This record looks at one T cell receptor (beta chain) sequence and its context. Profiling relied on immunoSEQ multiplex PCR, and the TCRdb table lists in-frame clones only, not all of them. The table lists roughly 250,000 clones, approximately 92% of them singletons. These data belong to a study of blood T cell repertoires in COVID-19. Overall study context: Donors in the United States, Italy and Spain gave samples during acute or convalescent COVID-19.

Germline loops: CDR1 MNHEY, CDR2 SMNVEV (reference sequence). Between the trimmed V and J ends, which lost 8 bases and 6 bases, there was a span of 10 bases. The CDR3 runs to 11 residues. Sequencing input: peripheral blood. This chain uses TRBV27 with TRBJ1-1, with D perhaps matching TRBD1 (6 bases). The sequence was obtained from a person aged 18-29 years with COVID-19, enrolled during active disease. The CDR3 DNA is TGTGCCAGCCTAGGGGGGGCTGAAGCTTTCTTT. Translating gives CASLGGAEAFF.